The clone carrying this T cell receptor beta chain was detected only a few times. The target antigen is unknown. The data originate from a study of CD8 T cells in ankylosing spondylitis. Quantitative barcoded 5'-RACE was used to prepare TCR beta libraries. MiXCR was run by TCRdb on the 5' RACE reads, yielding one entry per CDR3 protein. This repertoire shows under 850,000 distinct CDR3 sequences, around 19% found once; its top ten account for approximately 18%. Study-level results: Made up of eight highly homologous variants, a TCR beta motif appeared characteristic of ankylosing spondylitis blood. Some of these motif variants have turned up before, in reports on reactive arthritis synovial fluid and blood.

This clonotype was obtained from a male donor with ankylosing spondylitis. The specimen was blood, either unsorted or a sorted T cell fraction (not recorded which).

The CDR3 nucleotides are TGTGCCAGCAGCGTAGACGCGGGAGGACAGAATGAGCAGTTCTTC. Encoded protein: CASSVDAGGQNEQFF. The V gene is TRBV9, the J gene TRBJ2-1; the match to TRBD2 covers 8 bases. Germline lookup yields CDR1 SGDLS and CDR2 YYNGEE. The CDR3 contains 15 residues. V lost 0 bases, J lost 7 bases, and 6 bases stayed unmatched. The full variable domain, in which reference TRBV9 and TRBJ2-1 provide the parts outside the CDR3, is DSGVTQTPKHLITATGQRVTLRCSPRSGDLSVYWYQQSLDQGLQFLIQYYNGEERAKGNILERFSAQQFPDLHSELNLSSLELGDSALYFCASSVDAGGQNEQFFGPGTRLTVL.